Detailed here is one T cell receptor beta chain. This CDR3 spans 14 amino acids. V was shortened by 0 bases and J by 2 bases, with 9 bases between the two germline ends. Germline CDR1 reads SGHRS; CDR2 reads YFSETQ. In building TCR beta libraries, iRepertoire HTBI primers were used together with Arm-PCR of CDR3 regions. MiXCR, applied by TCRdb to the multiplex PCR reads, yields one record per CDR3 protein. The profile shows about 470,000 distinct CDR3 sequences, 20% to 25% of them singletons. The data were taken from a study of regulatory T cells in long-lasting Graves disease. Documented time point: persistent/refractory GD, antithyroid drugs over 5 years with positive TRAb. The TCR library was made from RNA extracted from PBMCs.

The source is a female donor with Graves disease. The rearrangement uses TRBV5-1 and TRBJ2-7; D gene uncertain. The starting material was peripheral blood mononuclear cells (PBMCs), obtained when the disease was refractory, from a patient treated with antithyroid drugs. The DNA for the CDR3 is TGCGCCAGCAGCTTGGGAGACAATCCCTACGAGCAGTACTTC. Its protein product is CASSLGDNPYEQYF.